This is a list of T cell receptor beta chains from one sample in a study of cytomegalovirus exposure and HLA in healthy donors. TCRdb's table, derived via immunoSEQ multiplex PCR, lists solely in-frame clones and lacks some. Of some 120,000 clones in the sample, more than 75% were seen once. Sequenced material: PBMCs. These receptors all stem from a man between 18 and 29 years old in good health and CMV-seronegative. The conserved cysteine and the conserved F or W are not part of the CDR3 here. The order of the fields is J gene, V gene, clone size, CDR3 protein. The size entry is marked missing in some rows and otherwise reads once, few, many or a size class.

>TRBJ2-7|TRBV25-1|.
ASSTLRNTQEQY
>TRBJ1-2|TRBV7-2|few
ASSLGRNYGYT
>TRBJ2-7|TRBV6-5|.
ASSYSYGETYEQY
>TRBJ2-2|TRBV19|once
ASSYGTSGYTGELF
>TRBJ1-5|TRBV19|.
ASVTGQSNQPQH
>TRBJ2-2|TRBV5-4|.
ASSLDPTGSTGELF
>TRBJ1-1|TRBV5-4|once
ASSWIQGGKDTEAF
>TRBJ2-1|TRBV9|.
ASSSGLAGGYNEQF
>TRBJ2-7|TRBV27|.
ASSKWGGYEQY
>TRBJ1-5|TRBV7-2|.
ASSQGGGQGNQPQH
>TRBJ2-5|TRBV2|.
ASRESGGGPQY
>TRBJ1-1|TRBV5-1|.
ASSGAGGITEAF
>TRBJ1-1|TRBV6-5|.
ASSSTSGTGNTEAF
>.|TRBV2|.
ASRPDSFSYEQY
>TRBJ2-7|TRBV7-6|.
ASSLGGHEQY
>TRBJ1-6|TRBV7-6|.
ASSPAPSSYNSPLH
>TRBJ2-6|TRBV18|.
ASSRDSSGANVLT
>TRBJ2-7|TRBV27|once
ASSPRLAGGLFYEQY
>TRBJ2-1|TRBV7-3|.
ASSLTLAGTFNEQF
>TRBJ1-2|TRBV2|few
ASSGEKGNGYT
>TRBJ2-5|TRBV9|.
ASSVPSGGETQY
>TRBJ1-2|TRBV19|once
ASSPGQGYSYGYT
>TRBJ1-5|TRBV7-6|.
ASSPISQPQH
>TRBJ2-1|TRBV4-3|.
ASSQGLYNEQF
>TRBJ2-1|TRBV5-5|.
ASSPQAEGEQF
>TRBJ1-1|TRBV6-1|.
ASSELYGGWAF
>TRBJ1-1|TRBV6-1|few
ASTGSLNTEAF
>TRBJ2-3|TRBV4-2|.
ASSHPGTDTQY
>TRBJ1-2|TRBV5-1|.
ASSLAVGRDGYT
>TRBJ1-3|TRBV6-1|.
ASSEDTGTSPYSGNTIY
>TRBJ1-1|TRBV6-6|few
ASSYGGANLEAF
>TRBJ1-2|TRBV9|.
ASSGQLGYGYT
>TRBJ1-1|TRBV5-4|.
ASSPPTGGNTEAF
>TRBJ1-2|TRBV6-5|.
ASSTYLTGNYGYT
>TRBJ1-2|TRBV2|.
ASSTGTSGYT
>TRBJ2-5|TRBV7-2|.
ASSLEGGTLETQY
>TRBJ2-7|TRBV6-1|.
ASSETWARSHEQY
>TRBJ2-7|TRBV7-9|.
ASSLAGTVYEQY
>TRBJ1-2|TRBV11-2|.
ASSSKEGVVSNYGYT
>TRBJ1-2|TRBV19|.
ASSIDREAYGYT
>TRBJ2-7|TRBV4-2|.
ASSQDRLTGELYEQY
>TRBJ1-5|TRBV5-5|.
ASSPLYRDRVISSQPQH
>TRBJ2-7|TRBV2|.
ASSEEGLTTLSYEQY
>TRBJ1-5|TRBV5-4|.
ASSLGGAGQPQH
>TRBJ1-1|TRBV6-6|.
ASSYWDRGEAF
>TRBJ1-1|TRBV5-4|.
ASSLAPNTEAF
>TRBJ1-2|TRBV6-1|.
ASNLLGQAAGGYT
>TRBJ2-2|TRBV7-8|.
ASSLPPGLVAGELF
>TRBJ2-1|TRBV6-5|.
ASIDSGTSRLF
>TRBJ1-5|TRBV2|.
ASNPNRSNQPQH
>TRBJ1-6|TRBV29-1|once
SVALTGTNSPLH
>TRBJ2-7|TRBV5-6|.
ASSLVGLDTG
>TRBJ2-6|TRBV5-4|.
ASSPTGTAGANVLT